This entry concerns a single T cell receptor (beta chain). Its target is unknown. This sample was taken from a study of Ad26.COV2.S vaccination and SARS-CoV-2 variants. Trimming took off 5 bases at V and 3 bases at J, with 19 bases between the two ends. The CDR3 covers 16 residues. Germline values: CDR1 LGHNA, CDR2 YNFKEQ. Whole-study findings and limits: Non-spike TCR breadth was similar in vaccine and placebo recipients.

Produced via immunoSEQ multiplex PCR; TCRdb's table is partial and in-frame only. The sample contains approximately 460,000 clones, approximately 90% of which appear only once. Treatment meaning: about 20 received Ad26.COV2.S at low or high dose, single or two shots; about 5 received placebo; per-sample allocation not given. Samples were taken on day 63 after the first vaccine or placebo injection. The material sequenced was peripheral blood, taken in a trial of Ad26.COV2.S vaccine versus placebo. The chain employs TRBV4-2 and TRBJ2-5; no clear D. This receptor was taken from a person aged 18 to 65 who received the Ad26.COV2.S COVID-19 vaccine or a placebo. CDR3 sequence (DNA): TGTGCCAGCAGCACGGGCGGCCTCGCGTATAAAGAGACCCAGTACTTC. Translating gives CASSTGGLAYKETQYF.